The 13 T cell receptor beta chains given below trace back to one sample, sequenced in a study of tumor-infiltrating lymphocytes in primary liver carcinoma (dated by TCRdb to about 2017). TCRdb shows the sequencer as Illumina HiSeq 2500. Using a constant-region primer and ProtoScript II reverse transcriptase, TCRbeta-specific cDNA was reverse-transcribed from 500 ng total RNA. TCRbeta libraries were built with three nested multiplex PCR rounds, a slightly modified ARM-PCR procedure. The first two PCR rounds used multiplex TRBV1-TRBV30 forward primers with a Cbeta reverse primer, each for 10 cycles. Through fastp at Q25 and MiXCR, TCRdb rebuilt clones from the public reads, retaining in-frame beta chains. Each entry merges the rows of one CDR3 protein and shows their most common DNA and genes. In this sample the table shows about 180,000 distinct CDR3 sequences, about 55% of which occur a single time. Of the sample, approximately 67% falls within the top ten clones.

TRIzol reagent was used to extract blood RNA from unsorted whole blood, while the DNeasy Blood & Tissue kit provided the germline DNA. The sequencing input was peripheral blood. All receptors derive from a man aged 35-49 years with primary liver carcinoma and hepatitis B virus infection.

This chain connects TRBV13 to TRBJ1-1; TRBD1 matches 7 bases. Trimming at V came to 5 bases and at J to 2 bases, leaving 5 bases not matched to a gene. The CDR3 sequence is 14 residues long. Germline V gene sequence: CDR1 PRHDT, CDR2 FYEKMQ (reference sequence). CDR3: CASSARQGNTEAFF. In nucleotides, the CDR3 is TGTGCCAGCAGCGCAAGACAGGGAAACACTGAAGCTTTCTTT.

The chain has TRBV6-1 and TRBJ2-1, with D perhaps matching TRBD2 (6 bases). In germline, CDR1 is MNHNS, CDR2 SASEGT. The CDR3 has 12 amino acids. The V and J ends lost 10 bases and 0 bases respectively, with 7 bases between them. CDR3 nucleotide sequence: TGTGCCATCGGGGGCTCCTACAATGAGCAGTTCTTC. Translated, it gives CAIGGSYNEQFF.

CDR3 sequence reads: CASSHPSGANYEQYF. CDR3 in DNA: TGCGCCAGCAGCCATCCAAGCGGGGCAAACTACGAGCAGTACTTC. The chain uses TRBV4-1 and TRBJ2-7; 7 nucleotides match TRBD2. The CDR3 consists of 15 residues. In germline, CDR1 is MGHRA, CDR2 YSYEKL. Trimming cost V 3 bases and J 3 bases; bases outside gene matches: 8.

Note on this clonotype: This likely comes from a read error, as the CDR3 has no conserved phenylalanine or tryptophan at its end. This rearrangement joins TRBV28 to TRBJ2-7, with TRBD2 matching over 8 bases. The J segment lost 3 bases and the V segment lost 5 bases, leaving 6 bases of the junction unmatched. Germline CDR1 MDHEN, CDR2 SYDVKM. The CDR3 runs to 14 residues. This chain's CDR3 is CASSRGGRFYEQYY. The CDR3 nucleotides are TGTGCCAGCAGTCGGGGGGGCCGTTTCTACGAGCAGTACTAC.

The chain carries TRBV29-1 and TRBJ1-1; D gene ambiguous. The CDR3 runs to 12 residues. V lost 8 bases and J 5 bases, leaving 15 bases between the germline ends. Germline V gives CDR1 SQVTM, CDR2 ANQGSEA. The CDR3 DNA reads TGCAGCACAAGATTTGGGATTACTGAAGCTTTCTTT. Translation: CSTRFGITEAFF.

Notes on this clonotype: One junction end does not reproduce the germline sequence, and a read error may be involved. The chain carries TRBV24-1 and TRBJ2-1; TRBD2 is a possible D gene (6 bases). The germline V gene encodes CDR1 KGHDR and CDR2 SFDVKD. The CDR3 spans 15 residues. Here the CDR3 DNA reads TGTGCCACCAGTGATCCCCATACGGGAGCTAATGAGCGGTTCTTC. This gives the protein CATSDPHTGANERFF.

The sample holds one count of this clonotype. One junction end disagrees with the germline gene, perhaps due to a read error. This rearrangement joins TRBV12-3 or TRBV12-4 to TRBJ2-5; possibly TRBD2 for D (5 bases). The CDR3 runs 14 residues. CDR3 sequence (DNA): TGTGCCGGCAGTCCCCTTAGCGACCAAGAGACCCAGTACTTC. Translated, it gives CAGSPLSDQETQYF.

The rearrangement links TRBV11-2 to TRBJ1-5, with 7 positions matching TRBD1. Germline CDR1 SGHAT, CDR2 FQNNGV. This CDR3 comprises 14 residues. Losses at the gene ends were 5 bases for V and 14 bases for J; bases not matched to a gene: 15. The DNA for the CDR3 is TGTGCCAGCAGCCTAGGGACAGTCGGTCAGCACAAGCATTTT. Its translation is CASSLGTVGQHKHF. The full variable domain, its missing parts supplied by reference TRBV11-2 and TRBJ1-5, is EAGVAQSPRYKIIEKRQSVAFWCNPISGHATLYWYQQILGQGPKLLIQFQNNGVVDDSQLPKDRFSAERLKGVDSTLKIQPAKLEDSAVYLCASSLGTVGQHKHFGDGTRLSIL.

The chain uses TRBV12-3 or TRBV12-4 and TRBJ2-3; 9 bases map to TRBD1. The CDR3 totals 15 residues. The V and J ends lost 6 bases and 1 base, in that order; junction bases with no gene match: 5. The CDR3 reads CASRRQGVGTDTQYF. The CDR3 DNA reads TGTGCCAGCAGGCGACAGGGGGTCGGCACAGATACGCAGTATTTT.

As regards this clonotype: This may come from a read error, since a much larger clone is one base off. This chain links TRBV29-1 with TRBJ1-1, with D unresolved. There are 11 residues in the CDR3. Per the germline V gene, CDR1 is SQVTM and CDR2 is ANQGSEA. The CDR3 DNA follows: TGCAGCGTTGCCGGAAACATTGAAGCTTTCTTT. Translating gives CSVAGNIEAFF.

About this clonotype itself: An end of the junction does not agree with germline; a read error may underlie this. The genes are TRBV11-2 and TRBJ2-1; 11 bases are a match to TRBD2. Germline V gives CDR1 SGHAT, CDR2 FQNNGV. This CDR3 comprises 16 residues. Written as DNA, the CDR3 is TGTGCCAACAGCTTAAATAGCGGGAGGGCCGGTAGTGAGCAGTTCTTT. Encoded protein: CANSLNSGRAGSEQFF.

Concerning this clonotype itself: At one end, the junction sequence differs from germline, possibly due to a read error. In DNA, the CDR3 is TGTGCCAGCAGGACGGGGCAGGGGAACTATGGCAACACCTTC. Its protein product is CASRTGQGNYGNTF. The rearrangement links TRBV6-5 to TRBJ1-2, with D possibly TRBD1 on 6 matching bases. This CDR3 spans 14 amino acids. The germline CDR1 and CDR2 sequences are MNHEY and SVGAGI.

As regards this clonotype: A much larger clonotype is one base distant, so this may be a read error. The genes are TRBV12-3 or TRBV12-4 and TRBJ2-7, with a possible D match to TRBD2 (5 bases). The CDR3 is 13 residues long. V gave up 6 bases and J gave up 5 bases, with 14 bases separating them. This chain's CDR3 is CASSVLGWHEQYF. The CDR3 region has the DNA TGTGCCAGCAGCGTACTAGGGTGGCACGAGCAGTACTTC.